The clone carrying this TCR beta chain was recorded a few times. Antigen: not known. Every donor provided one heparinised blood draw, which averaged roughly 120 mL. The whole isolated RNA underwent reverse transcription, so sequencing captured expressed TCRB transcripts. TCRdb's copy holds only in-frame clones and misses some; the assay was immunoSEQ multiplex PCR. The sample shows some 330,000 clones, roughly 11% of them seen only once. This specimen belongs to a study of beta chain features in type 1 diabetes. Study findings and constraints: Type 1 diabetes patients had TCRB CDR3s that were shorter (moderately but significantly so) in all four CD4+ subsets.

This CDR3 region has 17 residues. CDR1 GTSNPN and CDR2 SVGIG come from the germline V gene (reference sequence). Losses at the gene ends were 4 bases for V and 5 bases for J; bases not matched to a gene: 9. The TCR originated in a woman in her twenties or thirties in good health. The genes are TRBV30 and TRBJ2-1, with 15 bases matching TRBD2. The sequencing input was naive CD4+ T cells from blood. CDR3 DNA sequence: TGTGCCTGGAATATTGGGACTAGCGGGAGGCAGAACAATGAGCAGTTCTTC. Its translation: CAWNIGTSGRQNNEQFF.